The present entry profiles one T cell receptor (beta chain) with its context. The antigen is undetermined. The source of the sample is a study of T cells after yellow fever vaccination. About the research overall: Fractions of low cell number were prepared using SMART-Seq v4 Ultra Low Input. General study findings and limits: It was the secondary response that reached its peak faster, day 5 versus 15, but it was weaker.

A single record per CDR3 protein comes from TCRdb applying MiXCR to the 5' RACE reads. The sample has 150,000 to 200,000 distinct CDR3 sequences, approximately 10% seen once. This CDR3 comprises 15 residues. CDR1 and CDR2 (germline): SGHVS, FNYEAQ. Trimming stripped 0 bases from V and 3 bases from J, with 9 bases between. The rearrangement links TRBV7-6 to TRBJ2-1; D is unclear. The origin of this receptor is a man aged 18 to 29 who received the YFV17D yellow fever vaccine. Source: CD8+ T cells sorted from PBMCs, taken 15 days after the yellow fever booster vaccination. CDR3 bases: TGTGCCAGCAGCTTAGCGGTAGCACTCTACAATGAGCAGTTCTTC. Translating it yields CASSLAVALYNEQFF.